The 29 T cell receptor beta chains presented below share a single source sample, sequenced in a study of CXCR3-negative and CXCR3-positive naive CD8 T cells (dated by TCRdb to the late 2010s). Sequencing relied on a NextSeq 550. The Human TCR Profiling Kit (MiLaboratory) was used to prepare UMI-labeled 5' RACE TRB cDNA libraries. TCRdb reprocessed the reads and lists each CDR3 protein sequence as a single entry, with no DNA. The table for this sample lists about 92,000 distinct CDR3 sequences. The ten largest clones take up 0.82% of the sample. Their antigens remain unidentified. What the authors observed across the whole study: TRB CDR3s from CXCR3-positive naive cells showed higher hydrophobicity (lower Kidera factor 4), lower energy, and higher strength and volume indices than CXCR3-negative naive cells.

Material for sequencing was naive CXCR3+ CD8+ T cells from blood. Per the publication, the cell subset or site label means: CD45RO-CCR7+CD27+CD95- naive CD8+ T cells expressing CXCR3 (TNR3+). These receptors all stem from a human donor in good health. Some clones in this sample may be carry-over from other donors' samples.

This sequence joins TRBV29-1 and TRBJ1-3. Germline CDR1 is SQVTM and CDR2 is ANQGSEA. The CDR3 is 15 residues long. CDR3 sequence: CSALPAVGTGNTIYF. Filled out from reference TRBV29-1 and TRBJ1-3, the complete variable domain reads SAVISQKPSRDICQRGTSLTIQCQVDSQVTMMFWYRQQPGQSLTLIATANQGSEATYESGFVIDKFPISRPNLTFSTLTVSNMSPEDSSIYLCSALPAVGTGNTIYFGEGSWLTVV.

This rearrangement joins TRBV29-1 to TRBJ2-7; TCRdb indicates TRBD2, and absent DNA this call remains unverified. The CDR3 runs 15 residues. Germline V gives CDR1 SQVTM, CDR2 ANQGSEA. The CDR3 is CSVETSTSGSYEQYF.

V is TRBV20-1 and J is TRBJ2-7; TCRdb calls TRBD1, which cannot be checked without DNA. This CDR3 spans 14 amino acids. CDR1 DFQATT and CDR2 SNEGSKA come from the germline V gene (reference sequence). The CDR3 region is CSANDRGSSYEQYF.

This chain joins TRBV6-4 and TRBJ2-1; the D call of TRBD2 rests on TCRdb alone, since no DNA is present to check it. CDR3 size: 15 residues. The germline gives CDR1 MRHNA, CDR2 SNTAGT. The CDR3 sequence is CASSDGAGAYNEQFF.

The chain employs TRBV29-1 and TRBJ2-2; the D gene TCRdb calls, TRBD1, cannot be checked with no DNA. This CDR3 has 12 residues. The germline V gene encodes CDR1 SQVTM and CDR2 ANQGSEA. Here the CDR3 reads CSVRTGTGELFF.

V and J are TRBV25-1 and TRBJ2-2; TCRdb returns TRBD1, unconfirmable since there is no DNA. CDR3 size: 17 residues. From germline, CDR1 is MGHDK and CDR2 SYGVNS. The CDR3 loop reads CASSEFWDRGFSGELFF.

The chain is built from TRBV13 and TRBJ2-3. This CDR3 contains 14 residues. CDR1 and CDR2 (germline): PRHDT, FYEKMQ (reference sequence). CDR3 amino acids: CASSLGRDRDTQYF.

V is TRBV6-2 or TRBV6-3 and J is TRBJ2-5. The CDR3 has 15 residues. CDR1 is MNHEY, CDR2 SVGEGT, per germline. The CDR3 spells CASSYERSQQETQYF.

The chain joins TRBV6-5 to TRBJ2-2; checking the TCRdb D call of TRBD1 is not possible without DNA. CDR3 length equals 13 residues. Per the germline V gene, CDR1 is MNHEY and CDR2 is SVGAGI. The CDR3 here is CASKRGYTGELFF.

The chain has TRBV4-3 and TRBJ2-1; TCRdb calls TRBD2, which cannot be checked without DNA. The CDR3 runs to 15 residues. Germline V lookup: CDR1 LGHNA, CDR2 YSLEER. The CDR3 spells CASSPDSGRADEQFF.

This chain's CDR3 is CASSGAHMDTQYF. This chain uses TRBV28 with TRBJ2-3; TCRdb indicates TRBD2, and absent DNA this call remains unverified. The V gene's germline CDR1 is MDHEN and CDR2 SYDVKM. The CDR3 covers 13 residues.

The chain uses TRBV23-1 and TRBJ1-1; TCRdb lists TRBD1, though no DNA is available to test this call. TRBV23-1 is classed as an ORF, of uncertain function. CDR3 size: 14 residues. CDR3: CASSQSPRGVGAFF.

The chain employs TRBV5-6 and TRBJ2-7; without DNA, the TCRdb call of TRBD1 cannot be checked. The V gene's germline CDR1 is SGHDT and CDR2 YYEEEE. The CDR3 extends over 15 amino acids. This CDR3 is CASSTGTGPSYEQYF.

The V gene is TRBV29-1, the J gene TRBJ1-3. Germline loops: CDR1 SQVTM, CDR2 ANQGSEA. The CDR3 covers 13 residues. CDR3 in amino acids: CSVMGLFGNTIYF.

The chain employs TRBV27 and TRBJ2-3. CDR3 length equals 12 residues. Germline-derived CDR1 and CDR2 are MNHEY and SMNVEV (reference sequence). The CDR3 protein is CASSLCTDTQYF.

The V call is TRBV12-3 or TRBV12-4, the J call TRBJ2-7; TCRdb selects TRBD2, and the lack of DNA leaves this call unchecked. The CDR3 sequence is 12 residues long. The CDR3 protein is CASSMGGPEQYF.

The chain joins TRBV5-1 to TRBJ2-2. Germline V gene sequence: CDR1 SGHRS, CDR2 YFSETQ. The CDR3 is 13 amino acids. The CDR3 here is CASSGENTGELFF.

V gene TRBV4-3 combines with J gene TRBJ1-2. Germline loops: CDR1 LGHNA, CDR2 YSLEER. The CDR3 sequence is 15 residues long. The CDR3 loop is CASSQERVTNYGYTF.

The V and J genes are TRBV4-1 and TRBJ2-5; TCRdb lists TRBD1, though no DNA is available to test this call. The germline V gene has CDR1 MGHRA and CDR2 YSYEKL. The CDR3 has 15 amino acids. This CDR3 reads CASSQAAGAGETQYF.

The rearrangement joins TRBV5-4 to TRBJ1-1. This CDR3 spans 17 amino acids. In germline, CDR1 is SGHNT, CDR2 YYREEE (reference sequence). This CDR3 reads CASSWGDRGRTNTEAFF.

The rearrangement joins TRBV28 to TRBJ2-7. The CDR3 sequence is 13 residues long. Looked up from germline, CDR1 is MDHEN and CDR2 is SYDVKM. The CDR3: CASKMQSSYEQYF.

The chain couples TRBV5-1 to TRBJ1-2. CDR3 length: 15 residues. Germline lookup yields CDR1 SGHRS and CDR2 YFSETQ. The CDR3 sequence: CASSLELRGNYGYTF. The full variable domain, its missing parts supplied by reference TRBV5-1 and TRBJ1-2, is KAGVTQTPRYLIKTRGQQVTLSCSPISGHRSVSWYQQTPGQGLQFLFEYFSETQRNKGNFPGRFSGRQFSNSRSEMNVSTLELGDSALYLCASSLELRGNYGYTFGSGTRLTVV.

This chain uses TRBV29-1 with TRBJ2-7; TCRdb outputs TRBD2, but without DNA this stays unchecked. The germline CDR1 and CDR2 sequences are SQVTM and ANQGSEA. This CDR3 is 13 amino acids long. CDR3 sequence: CSGLGGRDYEQYF.

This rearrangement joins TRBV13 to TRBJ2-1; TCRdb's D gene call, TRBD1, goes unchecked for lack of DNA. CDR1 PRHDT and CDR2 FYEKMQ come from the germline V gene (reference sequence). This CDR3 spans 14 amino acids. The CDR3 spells CASSPKPGRVEKFF.

The CDR3 here is CASSQEGPARQYF. The rearrangement uses TRBV4-1 and TRBJ2-7; there is no DNA to check the TCRdb D call of TRBD2. The germline gives CDR1 MGHRA, CDR2 YSYEKL. CDR3 length equals 13 residues.

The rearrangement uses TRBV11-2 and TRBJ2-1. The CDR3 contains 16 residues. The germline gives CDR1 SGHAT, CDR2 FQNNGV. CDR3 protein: CASRHDGGGAYNEQFF.

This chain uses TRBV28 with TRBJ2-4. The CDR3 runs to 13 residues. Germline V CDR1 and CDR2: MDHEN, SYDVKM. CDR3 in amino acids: CASSLGQENIQYF.

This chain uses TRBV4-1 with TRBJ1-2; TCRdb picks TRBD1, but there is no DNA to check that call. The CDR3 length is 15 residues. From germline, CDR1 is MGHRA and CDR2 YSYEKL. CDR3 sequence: CASSQADRGGAGYTF.

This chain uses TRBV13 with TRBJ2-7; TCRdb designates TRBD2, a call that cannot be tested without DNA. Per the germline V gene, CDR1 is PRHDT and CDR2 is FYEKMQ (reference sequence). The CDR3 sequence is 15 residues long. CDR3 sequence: CASSLSGSWLAEQYF.